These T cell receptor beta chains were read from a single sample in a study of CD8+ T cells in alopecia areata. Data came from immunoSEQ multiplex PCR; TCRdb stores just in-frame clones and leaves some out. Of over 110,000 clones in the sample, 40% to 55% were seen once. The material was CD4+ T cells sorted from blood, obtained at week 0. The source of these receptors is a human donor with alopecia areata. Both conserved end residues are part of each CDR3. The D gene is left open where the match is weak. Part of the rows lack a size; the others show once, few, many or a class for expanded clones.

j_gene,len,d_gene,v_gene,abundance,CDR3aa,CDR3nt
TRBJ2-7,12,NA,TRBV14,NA,CASSQDRNYRYF,TGTGCCAGCAGCCAAGATAGGAACTACCGGTACTTC
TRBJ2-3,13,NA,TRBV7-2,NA,CASSMDRTDTQYF,TGTGCCAGCAGCATGGACCGCACAGATACGCAGTATTTT
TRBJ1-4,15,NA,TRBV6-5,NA,CASRRQRAVNEKLFF,TGTGCCAGCAGGAGGCAGCGCGCTGTTAATGAAAAACTGTTTTTT
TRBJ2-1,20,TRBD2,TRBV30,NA,CAWSVLFGTSESHSYNEQFF,TGTGCCTGGAGTGTACTGTTCGGGACTAGCGAAAGTCACTCCTACAATGAGCAGTTCTTC
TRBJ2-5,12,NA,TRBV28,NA,CASSKEEETQYF,TGTGCCAGCAGTAAGGAGGAAGAGACCCAGTACTTC
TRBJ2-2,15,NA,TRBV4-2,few,CASSLTGGSNGELFF,TGTGCCAGCAGCCTGACCGGAGGGAGTAACGGGGAGCTGTTTTTT
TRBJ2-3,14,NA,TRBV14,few,CASSQGMAANTQYF,TGTGCCAGCAGCCAGGGGATGGCGGCGAATACGCAGTATTTT
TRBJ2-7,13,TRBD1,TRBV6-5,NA,CASSRTGGHEQYF,TGTGCCAGCAGCCGGACAGGGGGCCACGAGCAGTACTTC
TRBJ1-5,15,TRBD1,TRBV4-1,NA,CASSHGQGRREPQHF,TGCGCCAGCAGCCATGGACAGGGCCGAAGAGAGCCCCAGCATTTT
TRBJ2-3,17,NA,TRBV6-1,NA,CASSAGLDSASTDTQYF,TGTGCCAGCAGTGCCGGACTGGATTCCGCTAGCACAGATACGCAGTATTTT
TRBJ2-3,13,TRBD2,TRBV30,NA,CAWIGLAGVTQYF,TGTGCCTGGATCGGGCTAGCGGGAGTGACGCAGTATTTT
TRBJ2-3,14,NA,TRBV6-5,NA,CASSSVLSTDTQYF,TGTGCCAGCAGTTCGGTACTTAGCACAGATACGCAGTATTTT
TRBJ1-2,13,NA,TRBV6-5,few,CAISDGGYYGYTF,TGTGCCATCAGTGATGGGGGTTATTATGGCTACACCTTC
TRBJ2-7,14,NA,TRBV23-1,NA,CASSQRGIRDEQYF,TGCGCCAGCAGTCAAAGGGGAATTCGCGACGAGCAGTACTTC
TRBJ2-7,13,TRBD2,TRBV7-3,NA,CASSLSGEGEQYF,TGTGCCAGCAGCTTAAGTGGGGAGGGCGAGCAGTACTTC
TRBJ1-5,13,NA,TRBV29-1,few,CSVAEGGDQPQHF,TGCAGCGTTGCGGAGGGGGGGGATCAGCCCCAGCATTTT
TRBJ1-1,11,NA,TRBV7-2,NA,CASSLDTEAFF,TGTGCCAGCAGCTTAGACACTGAAGCTTTCTTT
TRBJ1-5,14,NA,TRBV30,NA,CAWSRTDSNQPQHF,TGTGCCTGGAGTCGGACGGATAGCAATCAGCCCCAGCATTTT
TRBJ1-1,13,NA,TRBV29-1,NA,CSVEDPAGTEAFF,TGCAGCGTTGAAGACCCGGCAGGGACGGAAGCTTTCTTT
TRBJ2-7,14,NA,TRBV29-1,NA,CSVGDGRFSYEQYF,TGCAGCGTTGGCGATGGGAGATTCTCCTACGAGCAGTACTTC
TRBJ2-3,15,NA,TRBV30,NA,CAWVESALSTDTQYF,TGTGCCTGGGTCGAGTCGGCACTGTCCACAGATACGCAGTATTTT
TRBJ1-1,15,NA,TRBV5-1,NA,CASSPTTNWGTEAFF,TGCGCCAGCAGCCCTACGACAAATTGGGGCACTGAAGCTTTCTTT
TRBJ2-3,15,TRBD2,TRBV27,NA,CASTAPASGKATQYF,TGTGCCAGCACCGCACCGGCTAGCGGGAAGGCTACGCAGTATTTT
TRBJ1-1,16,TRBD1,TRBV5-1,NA,CASSLTRQGLNTEAFF,TGCGCCAGCAGCTTGACACGACAGGGGTTGAACACTGAAGCTTTCTTT